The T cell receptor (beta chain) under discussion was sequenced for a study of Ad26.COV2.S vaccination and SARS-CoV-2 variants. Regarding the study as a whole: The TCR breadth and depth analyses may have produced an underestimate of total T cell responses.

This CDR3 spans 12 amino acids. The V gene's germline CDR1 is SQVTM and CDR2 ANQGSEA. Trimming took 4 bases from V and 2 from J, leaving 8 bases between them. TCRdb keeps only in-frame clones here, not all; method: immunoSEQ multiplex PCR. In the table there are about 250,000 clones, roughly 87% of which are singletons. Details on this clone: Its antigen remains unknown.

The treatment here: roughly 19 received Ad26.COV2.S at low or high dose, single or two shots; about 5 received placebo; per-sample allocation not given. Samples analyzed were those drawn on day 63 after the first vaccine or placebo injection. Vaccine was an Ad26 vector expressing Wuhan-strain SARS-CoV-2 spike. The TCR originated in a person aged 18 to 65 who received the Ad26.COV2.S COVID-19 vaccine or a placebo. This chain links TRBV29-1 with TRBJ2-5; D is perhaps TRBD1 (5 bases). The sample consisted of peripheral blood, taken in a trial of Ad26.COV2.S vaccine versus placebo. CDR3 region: CSVGRTQETQYF. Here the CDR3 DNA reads TGCAGCGTTGGACGGACACAAGAGACCCAGTACTTC.